Listed here are 10 T cell receptor beta chains from one sample, sequenced in a study of CD8 T cells in Susac syndrome. After extraction with the RNeasy kit, roughly 0.5 to 1 ug of the RNA was reverse transcribed using random hexamers. MiXCR, applied by TCRdb to the immunoSEQ multiplex PCR reads, yields one record per CDR3 protein. The data show about 66,000 distinct CDR3 sequences, approximately 94% seen once. The specimen was CD8+ T cells from PBMCs. Receptors were obtained from a human donor with multiple sclerosis.

The chain links TRBV28 to TRBJ1-1, with D maybe TRBD1 (6 bases). V was pared by 6 bases and J by 5 bases, with 10 bases between. The CDR3 covers 12 residues. Germline lookup yields CDR1 MDHEN and CDR2 SYDVKM. CDR3 nucleotides: TGTGCCAGCAGCGACCAGGGGACTGAAGCTTTCTTT. Protein: CASSDQGTEAFF.

The chain is built from TRBV7-8 and TRBJ2-1, with 7 bases that match TRBD2. The CDR3 covers 16 residues. With V trimmed by 5 bases and J by 1 base, 8 bases remained unmatched. Germline CDR1 is SGHVS and CDR2 is FQNEAQ. This CDR3 is CASSPSAGSSYNEQFF. The CDR3 DNA reads as TGTGCCAGCAGCCCTTCAGCGGGGTCGTCCTACAATGAGCAGTTCTTC.

This chain's CDR3 is CASSPPVTGDGYTF. The CDR3 DNA follows: TGTGCCAGCAGCCCCCCTGTGACAGGGGACGGCTACACCTTC. The rearrangement uses TRBV5-6 and TRBJ1-2, with TRBD1 identical over 8 bases. The V segment lost 4 bases and the J segment 8 bases; nucleotides outside the gene matches: 10. The CDR3 length is 14 residues. Germline lookup yields CDR1 SGHDT and CDR2 YYEEEE.

This clonotype showed up just a few times. The genes are TRBV6-2 or TRBV6-3 and TRBJ2-1; 9 bases align to TRBD1. This CDR3 spans 19 amino acids. CDR1 and CDR2 (germline): MNHEY, SVGEGT. V lost 2 bases and J lost 4; bases outside the gene matches: 15. In DNA, the CDR3 is TGTGCCAGCAGTTACCCAGACGTCCCGGGACAGGGCGGATACAATGAGCAGTTCTTC. Its translation is CASSYPDVPGQGGYNEQFF.

The rearrangement links TRBV30 to TRBJ2-2, with 10 bases matching TRBD1. V lost 3 bases and J lost 5; bases outside the gene matches: 3. This CDR3 contains 14 residues. Germline assignment: CDR1 GTSNPN and CDR2 SVGIG (reference sequence). DNA for the CDR3: TGTGCCTGGAGACCGGGACAGGGGACCGGGGAGCTGTTTTTT. This encodes CAWRPGQGTGELFF.

The gene calls are TRBV20-1 and TRBJ2-1; tentative D call: TRBD2 (6 bases). Germline-derived CDR1 and CDR2 are DFQATT and SNEGSKA (reference sequence). The V end was cut by 5 bases, the J end by 8 bases, with 16 bases between. This CDR3 is 13 amino acids long. For the CDR3, the DNA is TGCAGTGCTGGAGGAACGGAGGGTCATGAGCAGTTCTTC. Translated: CSAGGTEGHEQFF.

V is TRBV7-8 and J is TRBJ1-2; D is perhaps TRBD1 (5 bases). Trimming left V 6 bases short and J 2 bases short, with 13 bases between. The CDR3 consists of 14 residues. CDR1 is SGHVS, CDR2 FQNEAQ, per germline. The DNA of the CDR3 is TGTGCCAGCAGTACAACCGGGGGAAACTATGGCTACACCTTC. This encodes CASSTTGGNYGYTF.

The genes are TRBV7-2 and TRBJ2-3; D is undetermined. Trimming pared 10 bases from V and 4 bases from J, leaving 12 bases between. CDR1 is SGHTA and CDR2 is FQGNSA in the germline V gene. The CDR3 is 12 amino acids. In DNA, the CDR3 is TGTGCCATCTTAATTCCAGCAGATACGCAGTATTTT. It yields the protein CAILIPADTQYF.

The genes are TRBV15 and TRBJ2-3, with 7 bases lining up with TRBD1. The CDR3 length is 16 residues. The junction had 6 bases not matched to a gene; V was cut back by 3 bases and J by 0 bases. Germline V CDR1 and CDR2: LNHNV, YYDKDF (reference sequence). The CDR3, as DNA: TGTGCCACCAGCAGTACCTGGGACAGTAGCACAGATACGCAGTATTTT. This encodes CATSSTWDSSTDTQYF. Supplemented by reference TRBV15 and TRBJ2-3, the full variable domain reads DAMVIQNPRYQVTQFGKPVTLSCSQTLNHNVMYWYQQKSSQAPKLLFHYYDKDFNNEADTPDNFQSRRPNTSFCFLDIRSPGLGDTAMYLCATSSTWDSSTDTQYFGPGTRLTVL.

The chain carries TRBV7-9 and TRBJ2-7; 8 nucleotides align to TRBD1. The CDR3 consists of 19 residues. Germline loops: CDR1 SEHNR, CDR2 FQNEAQ (reference sequence). V gave up 4 bases and J gave up 1 base; unmatched junction bases: 18. This CDR3 reads CASSSHPSRQGQGSYEQYF. Here the CDR3 DNA reads TGTGCCAGCAGCTCCCATCCCTCAAGACAGGGGCAAGGGTCCTACGAGCAGTACTTC.